The 27 T cell receptor beta chains reported below all come from one sample, sequenced in a study of PD-1 blockade in classical Hodgkin lymphoma (dated by TCRdb to the early 2020s). The protocol used for the library was the immunoSEQ multiplex PCR assay. As stored in TCRdb, this immuneACCESS dataset retains in-frame rearrangements with V and J assigned. A fraction of the clones does not appear; measured against another copy, unresolved V genes explain less than half of the discrepancy, and the remainder lacks a known reason. This sample gives tens of thousands of clones in total; 88% of them show up just once. The ten most abundant clones make up approximately 9.1% of the sample. What this sample's time point label stands for: cycle 1 day 1 (C1D1), immediately before nivolumab initiation. All trial patients had relapsed after autologous stem cell transplantation, with cohorts A, B and C differing in prior brentuximab vedotin exposure.

The sequencing used peripheral blood mononuclear cells (PBMCs), collected at baseline. The receptors stem from a human donor with classical Hodgkin lymphoma.

The chain uses TRBV29-1 and TRBJ1-3, with TRBD1 as a possible D gene (5 bases). CDR3 size: 15 residues. The V and J ends lost 1 base and 4 bases respectively, with 14 bases between them. Germline CDR1 and CDR2: SQVTM and ANQGSEA. CDR3 loop: CSVEGNQGLGNTIYF. CDR3 DNA: TGCAGCGTTGAAGGAAACCAGGGCCTCGGAAACACCATATATTTT. Filled out from reference TRBV29-1 and TRBJ1-3, the complete variable domain reads SAVISQKPSRDICQRGTSLTIQCQVDSQVTMMFWYRQQPGQSLTLIATANQGSEATYESGFVIDKFPISRPNLTFSTLTVSNMSPEDSSIYLCSVEGNQGLGNTIYFGEGSWLTVV.

The V gene is TRBV5-4, the J gene TRBJ1-2; perhaps TRBD1 as D (5 bases). Per germline, CDR1 SGHNT and CDR2 YYREEE (reference sequence). Between the trimmed V and J ends, which lost 3 bases and 3 bases, there was a span of 9 bases. CDR3 length: 13 residues. The CDR3 reads CASSSQGDYGYTF. The CDR3 DNA is TGTGCCAGCAGCTCCCAGGGCGACTATGGCTACACCTTC.

This clone is a singleton in its sample. The rearrangement joins TRBV28 to TRBJ1-6; 9 bases align to TRBD1. J was trimmed by 5 bases and V by 3 bases; bases with no gene match: 2. The CDR3 covers 15 residues. Germline V lookup: CDR1 MDHEN, CDR2 SYDVKM. For the CDR3, the DNA is TGTGCCAGCAGTTTTTGGGACAGGGATAATTCACCCCTCCACTTT. Its translation: CASSFWDRDNSPLHF.

The V call is TRBV6-1, the J call TRBJ1-5, with D unresolved. Trimming pared 3 bases from V and 3 bases from J, leaving 15 bases between. Per the germline V gene, CDR1 is MNHNS and CDR2 is SASEGT. This CDR3 is 16 amino acids long. The CDR3 sequence: CASSENSWENNQPQHF. The CDR3 nucleotides are TGTGCCAGCAGTGAGAATTCTTGGGAGAACAATCAGCCCCAGCATTTT.

This clone has more than one count but fewer than ten. The chain uses TRBV7-9 and TRBJ2-7, with no clear D. Looked up from germline, CDR1 is SEHNR and CDR2 is FQNEAQ (reference sequence). V was pared by 0 bases and J by 2 bases, with 8 bases between. The CDR3 sequence is 14 residues long. CDR3 sequence reads: CASSLAGSAYEQYF. The DNA for the CDR3 is TGTGCCAGCAGCTTAGCGGGGTCAGCCTACGAGCAGTACTTC.

This chain links TRBV2 with TRBJ1-2; D is unresolved. Germline-derived CDR1 and CDR2 are SNHLY and FYNNEI. CDR3 size: 13 residues. V lost 1 base and J 7 bases, leaving 10 bases between the germline ends. The chain's CDR3 is CASSEVRLIGYTF. The CDR3 DNA is TGTGCCAGCAGTGAAGTCCGGCTTATTGGCTACACCTTC.

CDR3 nucleotides: TGCGCCAGCAGTGCCCAACAGGGAAAGAACACTGAAGCTTTCTTT. Amino acid sequence: CASSAQQGKNTEAFF. V usage is TRBV10-2 and J usage is TRBJ1-1; weak D call: TRBD1 (6 bases). V lost 4 bases to trimming and J lost 1 base, with 13 bases between them. Germline CDR1 and CDR2: WSHSY and SAAADI. CDR3 length equals 15 residues.

The chain recombines TRBV7-6 with TRBJ2-7, with D possibly TRBD1 on 6 matching bases. The CDR3 extends over 14 amino acids. Looked up from germline, CDR1 is SGHVS and CDR2 is FNYEAQ. Trimming left V 5 bases short and J 0 bases short, with 11 bases between. CDR3 DNA: TGTGCCAGCAGCCCGGGACATTCCTCCTACGAGCAGTACTTC. As protein: CASSPGHSSYEQYF. Looking up the rest from reference TRBV7-6 and TRBJ2-7 gives the full variable domain: GAGVSQSPRYKVTKRGQDVALRCDPISGHVSLYWYRQALGQGPEFLTYFNYEAQQDKSGLPNDRFSAERPEGSISTLTIQRTEQRDSAMYRCASSPGHSSYEQYFGPGTRLTVT.

The chain couples TRBV10-3 to TRBJ2-7, with TRBD2 matching over 10 bases. The CDR3 totals 19 residues. J gave up 2 bases and V 3 bases, and 16 bases lay outside the gene matches. The germline gives CDR1 ENHRY, CDR2 SYGVKD. CDR3 protein: CAISDPGGLAGARAYEQYF. DNA of the CDR3: TGTGCCATCAGTGACCCCGGCGGGCTAGCGGGAGCAAGGGCCTACGAGCAGTACTTC.

The V call is TRBV6-5, the J call TRBJ2-5; 12 bases match TRBD2. J was trimmed by 5 bases and V by 6 bases; bases with no gene match: 7. Germline V gene lookup returns CDR1 MNHEY and CDR2 SVGAGI. CDR3 length: 15 residues. CDR3 bases: TGTGCCAGCAGCCATCTAGCGGGAGGGCGGGAGACCCAGTACTTC. This sequence encodes CASSHLAGGRETQYF.

V usage is TRBV7-8 and J usage is TRBJ2-3, with D perhaps TRBD2 (6 bases). V was trimmed by 5 bases and J by 5 bases, leaving 17 bases between them. The germline CDR1 and CDR2 sequences are SGHVS and FQNEAQ. This CDR3 contains 15 residues. The CDR3 DNA sequence: TGTGCCAGCAGCCGCCTGGGCGGGGTTGGAGATACGCAGTATTTT. This encodes CASSRLGGVGDTQYF.

The chain's CDR3 is CASSSGTDTYEQYF. As DNA, the CDR3 is TGCGCCAGCAGCTCCGGGACCGATACCTACGAGCAGTACTTC. The genes are TRBV5-1 and TRBJ2-7; D possibly uses TRBD1 or TRBD2 (5 bases each). From germline, CDR1 is SGHRS and CDR2 YFSETQ. There are 14 residues in the CDR3. Trimming cost V 3 bases and J 2 bases, with 12 bases left between them.

V and J are TRBV7-2 and TRBJ2-1; D is tentatively TRBD1 or TRBD2 (5 bases each). The V and J ends lost 4 bases and 4 bases respectively, with 17 bases between them. This CDR3 comprises 16 residues. Looked up from germline, CDR1 is SGHTA and CDR2 is FQGNSA. CDR3 nucleotides: TGTGCCAGCAGCTCAGAGTCCGGGGCACCGTACAATGAGCAGTTCTTC. This codes for CASSSESGAPYNEQFF.

The V gene is TRBV6-1, the J gene TRBJ1-1; maybe TRBD1 (6 bases). The V and J ends lost 4 bases and 1 base respectively, with 13 bases between them. There are 15 residues in the CDR3. Per germline, CDR1 MNHNS and CDR2 SASEGT. The CDR3 region has the DNA TGTGCCAGCAGTGTAAGACAGGAAACGAACACTGAAGCTTTCTTT. As protein: CASSVRQETNTEAFF.

The rearrangement links TRBV6-1 to TRBJ2-6; D remains unclear. CDR1 MNHNS and CDR2 SASEGT come from the germline V gene. CDR3 length: 16 amino acids. V gave up 2 bases and J gave up 0 bases, with 8 bases separating them. The CDR3 reads CASSETHYSGANVLTF. The DNA for the CDR3 is TGTGCCAGCAGTGAAACACACTACTCTGGGGCCAACGTCCTGACTTTC.

The V call is TRBV15, the J call TRBJ2-2; the D gene is possibly TRBD2 (6 bases). Trimming cost V 6 bases and J 0 bases, with 20 bases left between them. The CDR3 sequence is 18 residues long. CDR1 and CDR2 (germline): LNHNV, YYDKDF (reference sequence). The DNA of the CDR3 is TGTGCCACCAGGGTGATCAATCTGGGGACTCCGAACACCGGGGAGCTGTTTTTT. This sequence encodes CATRVINLGTPNTGELFF.

The rearrangement uses TRBV7-9 and TRBJ1-2; D call uncertain. Germline assignment: CDR1 SEHNR and CDR2 FQNEAQ (reference sequence). V lost 0 bases, J lost 5 bases, and 13 bases lay in between. The CDR3 spans 15 residues. The CDR3 sequence: CASSLAHPGSYGYTF. DNA for the CDR3: TGTGCCAGCAGCTTAGCGCATCCGGGATCATATGGCTACACCTTC.

V and J are TRBV6-1 and TRBJ1-1, with 8 bases that match TRBD1. CDR1 is MNHNS, CDR2 SASEGT, per germline. CDR3 length: 14 residues. The V and J ends lost 7 bases and 2 bases, in that order; junction bases with no gene match: 6. The CDR3 sequence is CASTRTGFNTEAFF. The CDR3 nucleotides are TGTGCCAGCACCCGGACAGGGTTCAACACTGAAGCTTTCTTT.

The chain links TRBV20-1 to TRBJ1-4; TRBD1 is a possible D gene (6 bases). V lost 6 bases to trimming and J lost 7 bases, with 9 bases between them. Per germline, CDR1 DFQATT and CDR2 SNEGSKA (reference sequence). This CDR3 region has 11 residues. In nucleotides, the CDR3 is TGCAGTGCGGGACAACCTGAAAAACTGTTTTTT. Residues: CSAGQPEKLFF.

This chain links TRBV18 with TRBJ2-3; TRBD1 aligns across 7 bases. There are 15 residues in the CDR3. The germline gives CDR1 KGHSH, CDR2 LQKENI. The V gene end was trimmed by 2 bases and the J gene end by 1 base; junction bases not matched to a gene: 3. CDR3 amino acids: CASSPEGAGTDTQYF. Written as DNA, the CDR3 is TGTGCCAGCTCACCAGAGGGGGCGGGCACAGATACGCAGTATTTT. The full variable domain, its missing parts supplied by reference TRBV18 and TRBJ2-3, is NAGVMQNPRHLVRRRGQEARLRCSPMKGHSHVYWYRQLPEEGLKFMVYLQKENIIDESGMPKERFSAEFPKEGPSILRIQQVVRGDSAAYFCASSPEGAGTDTQYFGPGTRLTVL.

The gene calls are TRBV28 and TRBJ1-5; 8 nucleotides align to TRBD1. After removal of 7 bases from V and 2 bases from J, the junction contained 4 bases not matched to a gene. Germline CDR1 is MDHEN and CDR2 is SYDVKM. The CDR3 spans 14 residues. In DNA, the CDR3 is TGTGCCAGCAACCAGGGGGCGGGCAATCAGCCCCAGCATTTT. This translates into CASNQGAGNQPQHF. The full variable domain, its missing parts supplied by reference TRBV28 and TRBJ1-5, is DVKVTQSSRYLVKRTGEKVFLECVQDMDHENMFWYRQDPGLGLRLIYFSYDVKMKEKGDIPEGYSVSREKKERFSLILESASTNQTSMYLCASNQGAGNQPQHFGDGTRLSIL.

The chain couples TRBV10-3 to TRBJ1-5, with D unclear. The V end lost 6 bases, the J end lost 0 bases, and 9 bases lay between the germline ends. The CDR3 length is 14 residues. Germline CDR1 reads ENHRY; CDR2 reads SYGVKD. The chain's CDR3 is CAIRGSNSNQPQHF. CDR3 sequence (DNA): TGTGCCATCAGGGGGTCAAATAGCAATCAGCCCCAGCATTTT.

The V and J genes are TRBV15 and TRBJ2-1; 8 positions agree with TRBD2. The CDR3 covers 15 residues. CDR1 is LNHNV, CDR2 YYDKDF, per germline (reference sequence). The junction had 8 bases not matched to a gene; V was cut back by 2 bases and J by 8 bases. DNA for the CDR3: TGTGCCACCAGCAGAACCGGGACTAGTATCCATGAGCAGTTCTTC. As protein: CATSRTGTSIHEQFF. The whole variable domain, remainder taken from reference TRBV15 and TRBJ2-1, is DAMVIQNPRYQVTQFGKPVTLSCSQTLNHNVMYWYQQKSSQAPKLLFHYYDKDFNNEADTPDNFQSRRPNTSFCFLDIRSPGLGDTAMYLCATSRTGTSIHEQFFGPGTRLTVL.

V usage is TRBV15 and J usage is TRBJ2-1; D perhaps matches TRBD2 (6 bases). The CDR3 loop spans 20 amino acids. V lost 0 bases and J 0 bases, leaving 21 bases between the germline ends. Germline assignment: CDR1 LNHNV and CDR2 YYDKDF (reference sequence). CDR3 sequence: CATSRDMPAGGPNSYNEQFF. The CDR3 bases are TGTGCCACCAGCAGAGATATGCCAGCGGGTGGACCAAACTCCTACAATGAGCAGTTCTTC.

V usage is TRBV6-6 and J usage is TRBJ1-5; TRBD1 matches at 7 bases. This CDR3 has 16 residues. The germline gives CDR1 MNHNY, CDR2 SVGAGI (reference sequence). Trimming cost V 0 bases and J 3 bases; bases outside gene matches: 5. The CDR3 loop is CASSYSRQGSNQPQHF. The CDR3 region has the DNA TGTGCCAGCAGTTACTCGAGACAGGGTTCCAATCAGCCCCAGCATTTT.

The chain recombines TRBV27 with TRBJ2-1; the D gene is possibly TRBD1 (5 bases). CDR3 length equals 12 residues. Trimming removed 3 bases from V and 7 bases from J, with 7 bases in between. Germline CDR1 and CDR2: MNHEY and SMNVEV (reference sequence). CDR3 amino acids: CASSFQGNEQFF. CDR3 nucleotide sequence: TGTGCCAGCAGTTTTCAGGGAAATGAGCAGTTCTTC.

This chain uses TRBV5-1 with TRBJ2-7; perhaps TRBD1 as D (5 bases). The CDR3 is 13 residues long. Per germline, CDR1 SGHRS and CDR2 YFSETQ. The germline V and J ends were trimmed by 2 bases and 7 bases, with 13 bases remaining between them. CDR3 coding DNA: TGCGCCAGCAGCTTTGGGCCCCCAGGGGAGCAGTACTTC. This translates into CASSFGPPGEQYF.